This record covers a single TCR beta chain. Its antigen is still unknown. This sample stems from a study of T cells in Graves' hyperthyroidism and ophthalmopathy. Study at large: Upon initial diagnosis and before any treatment, peripheral blood was collected. Findings and caveats of the study: Among clonotypes expanded in thyroid above 0.001, most were also found in blood. A 13 V-J model separated ophthalmopathy from stable hyperthyroidism.

The CDR3 consists of 15 residues. Germline CDR1 and CDR2: MDHEN and SYDVKM. V lost 7 bases and J lost 7, with 19 bases in between. From RNA transcripts, TCR beta CDR3 regions were amplified. Researchers ran a first-round RT-PCR on the TCR CDR3 using the HTBI primer set. Via MiXCR, TCRdb re-called the multiplex PCR reads, giving one row per CDR3 protein. Of some 580,000 distinct CDR3 sequences detected, around 15% appear once; the ten largest clones hold roughly 3.4%. Sequences were obtained from blood. J is TRBJ1-4 and V is TRBV28, with unresolved D. This TCR was recovered from a woman in her thirties or forties with Graves' ophthalmopathy. The CDR3 spells CASTPPDGVGEKLFF. CDR3 in DNA: TGTGCCAGCACCCCGCCCGACGGGGTGGGTGAAAAACTGTTTTTT.